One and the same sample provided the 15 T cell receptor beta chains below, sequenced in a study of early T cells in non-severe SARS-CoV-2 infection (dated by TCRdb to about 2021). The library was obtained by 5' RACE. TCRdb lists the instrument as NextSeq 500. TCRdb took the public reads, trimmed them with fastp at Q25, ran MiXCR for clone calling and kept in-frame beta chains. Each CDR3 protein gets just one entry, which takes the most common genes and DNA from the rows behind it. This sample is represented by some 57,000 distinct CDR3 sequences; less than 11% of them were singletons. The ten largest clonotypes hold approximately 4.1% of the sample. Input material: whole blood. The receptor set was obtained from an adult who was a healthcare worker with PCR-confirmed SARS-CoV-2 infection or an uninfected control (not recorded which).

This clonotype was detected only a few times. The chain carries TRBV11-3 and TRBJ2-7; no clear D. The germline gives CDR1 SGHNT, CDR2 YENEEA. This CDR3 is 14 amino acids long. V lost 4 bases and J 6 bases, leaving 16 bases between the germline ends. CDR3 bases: TGTGCCAGCAGCTCCTCACCTCCACCTGGCGAGCAGTACTTC. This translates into CASSSSPPPGEQYF.

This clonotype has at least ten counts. As DNA, the CDR3 is TGTGCCAGCAGCTTAGACAGGACCAACAAAGCTTTCTTT. Translation gives CASSLDRTNKAFF. The rearrangement uses TRBV7-2 and TRBJ1-1; D possibly corresponds to TRBD1 (5 bases). Germline CDR1 SGHTA, CDR2 FQGNSA. Trimming took off 1 base at V and 9 bases at J, with 12 bases between the two ends. The CDR3 runs 13 residues.

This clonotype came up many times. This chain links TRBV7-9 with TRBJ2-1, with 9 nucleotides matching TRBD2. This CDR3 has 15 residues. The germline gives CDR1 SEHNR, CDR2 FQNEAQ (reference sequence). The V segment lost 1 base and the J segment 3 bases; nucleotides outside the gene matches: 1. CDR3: CASSLGSGGYNEQFF. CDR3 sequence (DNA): TGTGCCAGCAGCTTAGGTAGCGGGGGCTACAATGAGCAGTTCTTC.

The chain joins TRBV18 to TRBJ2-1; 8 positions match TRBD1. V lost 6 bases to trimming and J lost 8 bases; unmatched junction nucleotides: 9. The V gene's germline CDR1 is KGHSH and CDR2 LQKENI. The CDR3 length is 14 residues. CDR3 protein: CASSQGAQTYEQFF. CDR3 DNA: TGTGCCAGCTCCCAGGGGGCCCAGACATATGAGCAGTTCTTC.

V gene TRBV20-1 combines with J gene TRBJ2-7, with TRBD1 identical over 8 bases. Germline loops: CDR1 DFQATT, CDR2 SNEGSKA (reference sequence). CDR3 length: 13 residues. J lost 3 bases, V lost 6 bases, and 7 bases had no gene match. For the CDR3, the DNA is TGCAGTGCGAGTGGACAGGGTATCTACGAGCAGTACTTC. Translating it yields CSASGQGIYEQYF.

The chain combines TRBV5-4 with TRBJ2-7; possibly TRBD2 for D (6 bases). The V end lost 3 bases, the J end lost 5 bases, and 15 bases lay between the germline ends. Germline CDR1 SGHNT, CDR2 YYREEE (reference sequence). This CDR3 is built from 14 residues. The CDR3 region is CASSSAAGTDEQYF. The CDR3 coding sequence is TGTGCCAGCAGCTCTGCGGCGGGAACGGACGAGCAGTACTTC.

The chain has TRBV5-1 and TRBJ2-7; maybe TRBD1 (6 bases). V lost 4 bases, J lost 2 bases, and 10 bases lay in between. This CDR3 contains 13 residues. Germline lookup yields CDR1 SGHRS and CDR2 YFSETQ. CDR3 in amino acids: CASSARTAYEQYF. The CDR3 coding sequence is TGCGCCAGCAGCGCCCGGACAGCCTACGAGCAGTACTTC. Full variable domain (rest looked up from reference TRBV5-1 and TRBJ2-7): KAGVTQTPRYLIKTRGQQVTLSCSPISGHRSVSWYQQTPGQGLQFLFEYFSETQRNKGNFPGRFSGRQFSNSRSEMNVSTLELGDSALYLCASSARTAYEQYFGPGTRLTVT.

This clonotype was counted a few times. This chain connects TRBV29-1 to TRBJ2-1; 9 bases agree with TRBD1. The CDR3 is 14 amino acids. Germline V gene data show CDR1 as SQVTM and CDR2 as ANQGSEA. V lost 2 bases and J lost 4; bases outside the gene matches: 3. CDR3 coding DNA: TGCAGCGTTGAAAGGGACAGGGCATACAATGAGCAGTTCTTC. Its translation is CSVERDRAYNEQFF.

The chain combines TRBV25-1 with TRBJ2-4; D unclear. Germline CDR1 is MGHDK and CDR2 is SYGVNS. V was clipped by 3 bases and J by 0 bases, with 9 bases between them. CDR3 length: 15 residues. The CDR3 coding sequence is TGTGCCAGCAGTGATCCTCGGACAGCCAAAAACATTCAGTACTTC. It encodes CASSDPRTAKNIQYF.

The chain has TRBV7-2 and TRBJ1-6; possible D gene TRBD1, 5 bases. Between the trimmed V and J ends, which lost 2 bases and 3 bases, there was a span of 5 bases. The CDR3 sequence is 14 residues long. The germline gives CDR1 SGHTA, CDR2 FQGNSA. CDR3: CASSLQGYNSPLHF. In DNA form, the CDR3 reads TGTGCCAGCAGCTTACAGGGCTATAATTCACCCCTCCACTTT.

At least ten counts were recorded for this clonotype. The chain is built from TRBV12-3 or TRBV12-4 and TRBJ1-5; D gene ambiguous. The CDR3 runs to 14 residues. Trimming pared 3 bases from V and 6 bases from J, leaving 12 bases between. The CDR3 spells CASSLSAERQPQHF. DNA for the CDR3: TGTGCCAGCAGTTTGTCGGCAGAGCGTCAGCCCCAGCATTTT.

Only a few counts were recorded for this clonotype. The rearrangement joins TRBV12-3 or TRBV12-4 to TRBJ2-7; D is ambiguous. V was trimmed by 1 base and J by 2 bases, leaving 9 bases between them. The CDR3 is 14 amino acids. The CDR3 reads CASSLGSTPYEQYF. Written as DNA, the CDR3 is TGTGCCAGCAGTTTAGGCAGTACCCCCTACGAGCAGTACTTC.

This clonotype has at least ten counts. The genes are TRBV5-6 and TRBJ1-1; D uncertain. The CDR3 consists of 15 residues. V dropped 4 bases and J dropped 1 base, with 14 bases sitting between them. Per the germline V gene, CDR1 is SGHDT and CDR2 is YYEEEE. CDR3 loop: CASSREPNENTEAFF. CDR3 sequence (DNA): TGTGCCAGCAGCCGGGAGCCGAACGAGAACACTGAAGCTTTCTTT.

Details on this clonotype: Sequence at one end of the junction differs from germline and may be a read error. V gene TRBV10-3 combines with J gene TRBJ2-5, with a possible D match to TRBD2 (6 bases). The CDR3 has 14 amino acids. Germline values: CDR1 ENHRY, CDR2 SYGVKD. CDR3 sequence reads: CATSSDTGQGTQYF. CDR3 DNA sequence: TGTGCCACCTCTAGCGACACAGGCCAAGGGACCCAGTACTTC.

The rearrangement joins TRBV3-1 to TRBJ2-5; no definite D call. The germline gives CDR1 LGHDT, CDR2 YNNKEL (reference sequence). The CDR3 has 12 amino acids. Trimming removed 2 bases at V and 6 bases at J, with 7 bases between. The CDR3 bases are TGTGCCAGCAGCCAATTGGGAAAGACCCAGTACTTC. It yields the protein CASSQLGKTQYF.